Given below is one TCR beta chain in context. The CDR3 consists of 14 residues. CDR1 and CDR2 from the germline V gene are SGHRS and YFSETQ. J lost 8 bases, V lost 0 bases, and 6 bases had no gene match. The data derive from a study of blood T cell repertoires in COVID-19. Participants were aged roughly 18 to 100 years from around 25 US areas. Cohort allocation depended upon clinical history that participants reported. In the original workflow: Counts of nucleated cells, estimated from reference gene primer amplification, were obtained. Method: immunoSEQ multiplex PCR; TCRdb's copy keeps in-frame clones and lacks some. The DNA was the basis for D and trimming; V, J and clone size are from that table. The sample carries about 210,000 clones, 80% to 85% recorded once.

The V gene is TRBV5-1, the J gene TRBJ1-2; TRBD1 matches 8 bases. The sample consisted of PBMCs or T cells enriched from blood (not recorded which). This receptor was taken from a woman in her fifties or sixties with acute COVID-19. The CDR3: CASSLEGTGHGYTF. The CDR3 region has the DNA TGCGCCAGCAGCTTGGAAGGGACAGGCCACGGCTACACCTTC.